This T cell receptor (beta chain) was sequenced during a study of T cell repertoires in cytomegalovirus infection. This clonotype was counted at least ten times. One entry per CDR3 protein results from TCRdb running MiXCR on the reads. The sample gives some 280,000 distinct CDR3 sequences, around 13% of which show up once; roughly 8.9% is in the top ten. The TCR was taken from a human donor in good health (CMV status not recorded). Some clones in this sample may be carry-over from other donors' samples. The source material was PBMCs.

In DNA, the CDR3 is TGTGCCAGCACCCACGGGGGAGGGGATCGTTACGGAAACACCATATATTTT. This encodes CASTHGGGDRYGNTIYF. V gene TRBV7-2 combines with J gene TRBJ1-3; a possible D gene is TRBD1 (5 bases). Germline loops: CDR1 SGHTA, CDR2 FQGNSA. Trimming removed 7 bases at V and 4 bases at J, with 23 bases between. The CDR3 is 17 amino acids.